The 20 T cell receptor beta chains reported below all come from one sample, sequenced in a study of blood T cell repertoires in COVID-19. Libraries were prepared by immunoSEQ multiplex PCR; TCRdb keeps only in-frame clonotypes and omits some of them. The table has around 94,000 clones, 84% seen once; the top ten hold 9.9%. The specimen sequenced was peripheral blood. Receptors were obtained from a man in his forties with active or convalescent COVID-19.

This sequence joins TRBV10-3 and TRBJ2-5; TRBD1 matches 9 bases. This CDR3 spans 14 amino acids. In germline, CDR1 is ENHRY, CDR2 SYGVKD. The V gene end was trimmed by 6 bases and the J gene end by 4 bases; junction bases not matched to a gene: 6. The CDR3 DNA reads TGTGCCATCAGAGGGACAGGGAAAGGAGAGACCCAGTACTTC. Translated, it gives CAIRGTGKGETQYF.

V is TRBV19 and J is TRBJ2-2, with TRBD1 matching 11 bases. The J segment lost 4 bases and the V segment lost 4 bases, leaving 2 bases of the junction unmatched. The germline V gene encodes CDR1 LNHDA and CDR2 SQIVND (reference sequence). The CDR3 consists of 15 residues. This CDR3 is CASSRTGGGTGELFF. CDR3 DNA sequence: TGTGCCAGTAGTAGGACAGGGGGCGGCACCGGGGAGCTGTTTTTT.

J is TRBJ2-7 and V is TRBV19; D perhaps matches TRBD2 (6 bases). The CDR3 length is 14 residues. The V end lost 3 bases, the J end lost 3 bases, and 12 bases lay between the germline ends. Germline V gene lookup returns CDR1 LNHDA and CDR2 SQIVND (reference sequence). CDR3 region: CASSIGGFDYEQYF. CDR3 nucleotides: TGTGCCAGTAGTATCGGAGGGTTCGACTACGAGCAGTACTTC.

This chain uses TRBV6-5 with TRBJ1-2; no firm D call. The CDR3 extends over 13 amino acids. With 2 bases removed from V and 5 bases from J, the gap between germline ends came to 9 bases. Germline V lookup: CDR1 MNHEY, CDR2 SVGAGI. CDR3 protein: CASSYSGPYGYTF. The CDR3 nucleotides are TGTGCCAGCAGTTACAGTGGGCCATATGGCTACACCTTC.

This clone has only a few counts. The chain links TRBV3-1 (or the pseudogene TRBV3-2) to TRBJ2-7; 12 positions match TRBD1. The CDR3 is 18 residues long. V dropped 0 bases and J dropped 2; count of bases not matched to a gene: 8. Germline V gene sequence: CDR1 LGHDT, CDR2 YNNKEL (reference sequence). This CDR3 reads CASSQEHSGDRGPYEQYF. The CDR3 region has the DNA TGTGCCAGCAGCCAAGAACATTCCGGGGACAGGGGGCCCTACGAGCAGTACTTC.

The chain joins TRBV10-3 to TRBJ1-3; D gene unclear. This CDR3 is 14 amino acids long. Germline assignment: CDR1 ENHRY and CDR2 SYGVKD. The V end was cut by 6 bases, the J end by 0 bases, with 9 bases between. CDR3 DNA sequence: TGTGCCATCAGGGACTCCGGCTCTGGAAACACCATATATTTT. Translating gives CAIRDSGSGNTIYF.

The chain recombines TRBV5-1 with TRBJ2-3, with D possibly being TRBD1 (6 bases). V was cut by 0 bases and J by 3 bases, with 8 bases left in between. From germline, CDR1 is SGHRS and CDR2 YFSETQ. The CDR3 extends over 14 amino acids. The CDR3 spells CASSLGGHTDTQYF. For the CDR3, the DNA is TGCGCCAGCAGCTTGGGGGGGCATACAGATACGCAGTATTTT.

This clone appeared a few times. The chain combines TRBV4-2 with TRBJ2-5; 7 bases align to TRBD2. The CDR3 runs to 16 residues. The V gene's germline CDR1 is LGHNA and CDR2 YNFKEQ. The ends lost 1 base at V and 2 bases at J; junction bases unmatched: 7. CDR3 in DNA: TGTGCCAGCAGCCAAGGATTCGGGGGGAGGCAAGAGACCCAGTACTTC. Translated, it gives CASSQGFGGRQETQYF.

The V gene is TRBV5-6, the J gene TRBJ2-7; 10 nucleotides match TRBD1. The CDR3 runs 14 residues. The V segment lost 4 bases and the J segment 3 bases; nucleotides outside the gene matches: 4. CDR1 and CDR2 from the germline V gene are SGHDT and YYEEEE. CDR3 in amino acids: CASSGGTGVYEQYF. CDR3 DNA sequence: TGTGCCAGCAGCGGTGGGACAGGGGTCTACGAGCAGTACTTC.

The chain uses TRBV6-5 and TRBJ1-1; D may be TRBD1 (5 bases). V was pared by 2 bases and J by 1 base, with 11 bases between. The CDR3 consists of 15 residues. CDR1 MNHEY and CDR2 SVGAGI come from the germline V gene. The CDR3 region is CASSYPNTGNTEAFF. Written as DNA, the CDR3 is TGTGCCAGCAGTTACCCAAATACAGGGAACACTGAAGCTTTCTTT.

The chain carries TRBV14 and TRBJ1-6, with a possible D match to TRBD1 (6 bases). The germline CDR1 and CDR2 sequences are SGHDN and FVKESK. V lost 0 bases, J lost 0 bases, and 12 bases lay in between. This CDR3 is 18 amino acids long. Written as DNA, the CDR3 is TGTGCCAGCAGCCAAGAAACGGGGGGCCTCTCCTATAATTCACCCCTCCACTTT. This encodes CASSQETGGLSYNSPLHF.

The chain links TRBV15 to TRBJ2-4, with D maybe TRBD1 (6 bases). V lost 8 bases and J 0 bases, leaving 14 bases between the germline ends. Germline values: CDR1 LNHNV, CDR2 YYDKDF (reference sequence). This CDR3 is built from 15 residues. CDR3 loop: CATHDQGLAKNIQYF. CDR3 coding DNA: TGTGCCACCCATGACCAGGGGTTAGCCAAAAACATTCAGTACTTC. Based on the CDR3 plus reference TRBV15 and TRBJ2-4, the full variable domain is DAMVIQNPRYQVTQFGKPVTLSCSQTLNHNVMYWYQQKSSQAPKLLFHYYDKDFNNEADTPDNFQSRRPNTSFCFLDIRSPGLGDTAMYLCATHDQGLAKNIQYFGAGTRLSVL.

This clone came up a few times. The rearrangement joins TRBV5-1 to TRBJ2-2; TRBD2 matches 12 bases. The germline V gene encodes CDR1 SGHRS and CDR2 YFSETQ. V trimming: 4 bases; J trimming: 4 bases; junction bases outside the gene matches: 5. CDR3 size: 16 residues. The CDR3 region is CASSPGTSGPTGELFF. Written as DNA, the CDR3 is TGCGCCAGCAGCCCCGGGACTAGCGGGCCCACCGGGGAGCTGTTTTTT. The entire variable domain, with the rest obtained from reference TRBV5-1 and TRBJ2-2, is as follows: KAGVTQTPRYLIKTRGQQVTLSCSPISGHRSVSWYQQTPGQGLQFLFEYFSETQRNKGNFPGRFSGRQFSNSRSEMNVSTLELGDSALYLCASSPGTSGPTGELFFGEGSRLTVL.

The J gene is TRBJ2-5, the V gene TRBV6-2 or TRBV6-3; 7 bases align to TRBD1. Germline-derived CDR1 and CDR2 are MNHEY and SVGEGT. V was clipped by 6 bases and J by 4 bases; unmatched bases: 20. This CDR3 is 18 amino acids long. DNA of the CDR3: TGTGCCAGCAGCCCATACCCTCAGGGACAGCAGGAGAGAGAGACCCAGTACTTC. Protein: CASSPYPQGQQERETQYF.

The chain is built from TRBV9 and TRBJ1-6; weak D call: TRBD1 (6 bases). This CDR3 contains 14 residues. Germline CDR1 reads SGDLS; CDR2 reads YYNGEE. With 4 bases removed from V and 8 bases from J, the gap between germline ends came to 13 bases. The CDR3 DNA reads as TGTGCCAGCAGCCCTGGGACACAATATTCACCCCTCCACTTT. Encoded protein: CASSPGTQYSPLHF.

The rearrangement uses TRBV4-3 and TRBJ2-6; 7 bases match TRBD2. CDR3 length: 17 amino acids. In germline, CDR1 is LGHNA, CDR2 YSLEER. Trimming removed 2 bases from V and 0 bases from J; junction bases left unmatched: 4. In DNA form, the CDR3 reads TGCGCCAGCAGCCAAAGCGGGGCCCGCTCTGGGGCCAACGTCCTGACTTTC. Its translation is CASSQSGARSGANVLTF.

V is TRBV7-9 and J is TRBJ2-5; D gene unclear. Trimming removed 5 bases at V and 7 bases at J, with 20 bases between. The CDR3 is 15 residues long. Germline V CDR1 and CDR2: SEHNR, FQNEAQ (reference sequence). The CDR3, as DNA: TGTGCCAGCAGCCCCTATAGCCCTGAGAGGCGGACCCAGTACTTC. This gives the protein CASSPYSPERRTQYF.

This clone was found once. The chain couples TRBV19 to TRBJ2-6; D is undetermined. Germline V lookup: CDR1 LNHDA, CDR2 SQIVND (reference sequence). Trimming removed 5 bases from V and 0 bases from J, with 8 bases in between. This CDR3 has 15 amino acids. The CDR3 is CASSDTVSGANVLTF. The CDR3 DNA follows: TGTGCCAGTAGTGATACGGTCTCTGGGGCCAACGTCCTGACTTTC.

V gene TRBV7-3 combines with J gene TRBJ2-5; D unclear. Germline CDR1 reads SGHTA; CDR2 reads FQGTGA. The V and J ends lost 5 bases and 2 bases respectively, with 6 bases between them. This CDR3 is built from 12 residues. Here the CDR3 reads CASSNSQETQYF. For the CDR3, the DNA is TGTGCCAGCAGCAACTCGCAAGAGACCCAGTACTTC.

The chain recombines TRBV27 with TRBJ1-1; 8 bases are shared with TRBD1. This CDR3 has 14 amino acids. Trimming took 6 bases from V and 5 from J; bases not matched to a gene: 8. Germline CDR1 and CDR2: MNHEY and SMNVEV (reference sequence). This chain's CDR3 is CASRLQGVGTEAFF. The CDR3 nucleotides read TGTGCCAGCAGGTTACAGGGGGTGGGAACTGAAGCTTTCTTT.